The 4 T cell receptor beta chains below all came from one sample that was sequenced in a study of control samples from healthy donors and cancer patients. Assay used: immunoSEQ multiplex PCR; TCRdb lists only in-frame clones, some missing. The top ten clones hold about 1.6% of a sample with some 220,000 clones, just under 95% of them seen once. Sequencing input: blood. The receptors were sampled from a man aged 45-65 years in good health.

This chain's CDR3 is CASSRGREYGYTF. The DNA of the CDR3 is TGTGCCAGCAGCCGGGGACGGGAGTATGGCTACACCTTC. V is TRBV6-2 or TRBV6-3 and J is TRBJ1-2; maybe TRBD1 (5 bases). The germline CDR1 and CDR2 sequences are MNHEY and SVGEGT. Trimming cost V 6 bases and J 5 bases, with 13 bases left between them. The CDR3 contains 13 residues.

The V call is TRBV7-2, the J call TRBJ2-7; 8 nucleotides line up with TRBD1. Germline CDR1 reads SGHTA; CDR2 reads FQGNSA. This CDR3 spans 12 amino acids. Germline trimming cut 6 bases from V and 7 bases from J; bases unmatched to any gene: 5. CDR3 bases: TGTGCCAGCAGGTTTGGGACAGGAGAGCAGTACTTC. Encoded protein: CASRFGTGEQYF. Full variable domain (outside the CDR3, taken from reference TRBV7-2 and TRBJ2-7): GAGVSQSPSNKVTEKGKDVELRCDPISGHTALYWYRQSLGQGLEFLIYFQGNSAPDKSGLPSDRFSAERTGGSVSTLTIQRTQQEDSAVYLCASRFGTGEQYFGPGTRLTVT.

The chain uses TRBV9 and TRBJ1-3; D unresolved. Trimming took 3 bases from V and 0 from J, leaving 10 bases between them. The CDR3 has 15 amino acids. Per the germline V gene, CDR1 is SGDLS and CDR2 is YYNGEE. The DNA of the CDR3 is TGTGCCAGCAGCGCTCCTAAAAGCTCTGGAAACACCATATATTTT. Encoded protein: CASSAPKSSGNTIYF.

This chain uses TRBV5-4 with TRBJ1-1, with a weak D call TRBD1 (6 bases). Trimming cost V 0 bases and J 1 base, with 7 bases left between them. Germline values: CDR1 SGHNT, CDR2 YYREEE (reference sequence). This CDR3 is 14 amino acids long. The CDR3 loop reads CASSLEQGNTEAFF. The CDR3 coding sequence is TGTGCCAGCAGCTTGGAACAGGGGAACACTGAAGCTTTCTTT.